This T cell receptor beta chain was found in a study of T cell changes during pregnancy in multiple sclerosis. CDR3 length equals 14 residues. Trimming took 8 bases from V and 1 from J; bases not matched to a gene: 7. The germline V gene has CDR1 SNHLY and CDR2 FYNNEI. Measured with immunoSEQ multiplex PCR; TCRdb has only the in-frame clones, and not every one. The table has more than 55,000 clones, under 95% seen once. This clone has just a few counts. The sample consisted of CD8+ T cells from peripheral blood mononuclear cells, taken in the third trimester of pregnancy. The clonotype was recovered from a female donor with multiple sclerosis, enrolled in a pregnancy study. The chain has TRBV2 and TRBJ1-1; 7 bases match TRBD1. The CDR3: CASGSRTGNTEAFF. CDR3 bases: TGTGCCAGCGGGAGTAGGACAGGGAACACTGAAGCTTTCTTT.